This TCR beta chain came from a study of cytomegalovirus exposure and HLA in healthy donors. Overall study context: Earlier findings included approximately 120 million unique TCR beta sequences obtained from 150 million to 200 million T cells.

The table lists this clone with a few counts. The antigen is undetermined. Whole-study findings and limits: When a later analysis compared HLA-associated TCR beta chains with equally common others, the HLA-associated chains turned out to be more clonally expanded and to have lower generation probabilities. The study recorded 164 TCR beta chains that were cytomegalovirus-associated. Later analysis identified a missense DCLRE1C variant that was linked to TCR beta V- and J-gene trimming.

Germline-derived CDR1 and CDR2 are ENHRY and SYGVKD. This CDR3 is built from 12 residues. V gave up 4 bases and J gave up 1 base, with 4 bases separating them. 60 Vbeta and 13 Jbeta primers were used in PCR. Assay used: immunoSEQ multiplex PCR; TCRdb lists only in-frame clones, some missing. The sample lists 120,000 or so clones; 50% to 75% were seen once. This rearrangement joins TRBV10-3 to TRBJ1-1; unclear D gene. Sequenced material: PBMCs. The clonotype was recovered from a middle-aged woman in good health and CMV-seropositive. CDR3 nucleotide sequence: TGTGCCATCAGTGGAGGGAACACTGAAGCTTTCTTT. Encoded protein: CAISGGNTEAFF.